One sample yielded the 8 T cell receptor beta chains listed below, sequenced in a study of shared clonotypes between healthy human individuals. Naive CD8 cells were CD45RO-negative, positively selected for CCR7, excluding terminally differentiated effector memory CD45RA+ cells. Clones were sequenced by immunoSEQ multiplex PCR, and TCRdb holds only the in-frame ones, with some missing. This sample has some 740,000 clones, with 80% to 95% found just once. Sequencing was performed on naive CD8+ T cells sorted from blood. The source of these receptors is a man younger than 40 in good health.

The chain links TRBV7-3 to TRBJ2-3, with 8 nucleotides matching TRBD2. From germline, CDR1 is SGHTA and CDR2 FQGTGA. The length of the CDR3 is 16 residues. Trimming cost V 2 bases and J 3 bases; bases outside gene matches: 7. The CDR3 DNA follows: TGTGCCAGCAGCTTATACAGCGGGAGTGTGACAGATACGCAGTATTTT. Its translation: CASSLYSGSVTDTQYF.

The rearrangement uses TRBV5-8 and TRBJ2-7; a weak D match, TRBD2 (6 bases). Germline values: CDR1 SGHTS, CDR2 YDEGEE. The CDR3 spans 14 residues. Trimming cost V 2 bases and J 3 bases, with 12 bases left between them. The CDR3 DNA is TGTGCCAGCAGCTTAAGCGGGCTACTCTACGAGCAGTACTTC. It specifies CASSLSGLLYEQYF.

The CDR3 is CASSEADSGLYYNEQFF. CDR3 bases: TGTGCCAGCAGTGAAGCGGACTCGGGACTATACTACAATGAGCAGTTCTTC. The rearrangement joins TRBV6-1 to TRBJ2-1; 7 bases line up with TRBD2. The V gene's germline CDR1 is MNHNS and CDR2 SASEGT. Losses at the gene ends were 0 bases for V and 3 bases for J; bases not matched to a gene: 8. The CDR3 is 17 residues long.

This chain uses TRBV27 with TRBJ2-7; D call uncertain. The CDR3 extends over 12 amino acids. Trimming took off 8 bases at V and 2 bases at J, with 10 bases between the two ends. Germline CDR1 reads MNHEY; CDR2 reads SMNVEV (reference sequence). The CDR3 is CASGPTPYEQYF. CDR3 DNA sequence: TGTGCCAGCGGGCCCACTCCCTACGAGCAGTACTTC.

V and J are TRBV5-1 and TRBJ1-2; D might be TRBD1 (5 bases). Germline V gene lookup returns CDR1 SGHRS and CDR2 YFSETQ. V dropped 4 bases and J dropped 0 bases, with 10 bases sitting between them. This CDR3 contains 14 residues. The CDR3, as DNA: TGCGCCAGCAGCCTAGGACATCCTAACTATGGCTACACCTTC. Protein: CASSLGHPNYGYTF.

The chain uses TRBV2 and TRBJ2-4; 7 bases align to TRBD2. This CDR3 spans 16 amino acids. Per the germline V gene, CDR1 is SNHLY and CDR2 is FYNNEI. Germline trimming cut 3 bases from V and 1 base from J; bases unmatched to any gene: 6. DNA for the CDR3: TGTGCCAGCAGTGAGGGAGGGTTGCGTGCCAAAAACATTCAGTACTTC. It encodes CASSEGGLRAKNIQYF.

The chain recombines TRBV4-1 with TRBJ2-1, with 8 bases matching TRBD2. Germline values: CDR1 MGHRA, CDR2 YSYEKL. The CDR3 runs 15 residues. Trimming removed 0 bases from V and 9 bases from J; junction bases left unmatched: 7. The chain's CDR3 is CASSQEPGLVREQFF. The DNA for the CDR3 is TGCGCCAGCAGCCAAGAACCGGGACTAGTACGTGAGCAGTTCTTC.

This rearrangement joins TRBV29-1 to TRBJ2-1, with 10 bases lining up with TRBD2. The CDR3 covers 14 residues. The V segment lost 2 bases and the J segment 7 bases; nucleotides outside the gene matches: 5. The V gene's germline CDR1 is SQVTM and CDR2 ANQGSEA. In nucleotides, the CDR3 is TGCAGCGTTGAATTAACTAGCGGGATTAATGAGCAGTTCTTC. It encodes CSVELTSGINEQFF.